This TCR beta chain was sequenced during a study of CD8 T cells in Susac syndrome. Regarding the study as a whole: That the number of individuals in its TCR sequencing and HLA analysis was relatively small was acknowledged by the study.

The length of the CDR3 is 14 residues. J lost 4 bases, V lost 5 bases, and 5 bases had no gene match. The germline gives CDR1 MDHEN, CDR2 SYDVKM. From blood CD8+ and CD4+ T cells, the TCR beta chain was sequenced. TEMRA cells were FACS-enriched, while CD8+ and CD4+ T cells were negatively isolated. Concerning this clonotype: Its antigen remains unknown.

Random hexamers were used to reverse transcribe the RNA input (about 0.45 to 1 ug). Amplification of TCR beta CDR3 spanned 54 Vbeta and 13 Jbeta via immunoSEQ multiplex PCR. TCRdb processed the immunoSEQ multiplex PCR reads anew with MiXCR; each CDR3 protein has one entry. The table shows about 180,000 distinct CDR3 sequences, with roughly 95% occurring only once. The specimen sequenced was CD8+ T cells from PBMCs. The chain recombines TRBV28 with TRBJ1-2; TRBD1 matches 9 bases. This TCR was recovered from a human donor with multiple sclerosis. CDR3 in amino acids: CASSHGTGIYGYTF. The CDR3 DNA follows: TGTGCCAGCAGTCACGGGACAGGGATCTATGGCTACACCTTC.